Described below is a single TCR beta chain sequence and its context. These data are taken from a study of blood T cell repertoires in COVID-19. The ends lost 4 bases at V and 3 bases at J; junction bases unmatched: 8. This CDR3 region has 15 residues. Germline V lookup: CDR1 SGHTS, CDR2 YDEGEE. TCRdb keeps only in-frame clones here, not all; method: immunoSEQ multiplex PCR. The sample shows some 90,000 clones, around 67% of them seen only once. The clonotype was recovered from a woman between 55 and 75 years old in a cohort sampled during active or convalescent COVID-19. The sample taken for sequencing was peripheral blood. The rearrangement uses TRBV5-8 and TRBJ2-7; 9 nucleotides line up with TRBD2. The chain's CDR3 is CASSRLTSGLYEQYF. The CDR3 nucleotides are TGTGCCAGCAGCCGGCTGACTAGCGGTCTCTACGAGCAGTACTTC.